The next 16 T cell receptor beta chains were all read from a single sample in a study of T cells after yellow fever vaccination. TCRdb analysed the 5' RACE reads with MiXCR anew, one entry per CDR3 protein. The sample gives approximately 13,000 distinct CDR3 sequences, 4.9% of which show up once; about half is in the top ten. The source material was PBMCs, either bulk or a sorted T-cell subset (CD4+, CD8+, memory, or dextramer-sorted; not recorded which), sampled 45 days after the yellow fever booster vaccination. Source of these receptors: a young man who received the YFV17D yellow fever vaccine.

This clonotype was detected many times. V is TRBV9 and J is TRBJ1-2, with a possible D match to TRBD1 (5 bases). From germline, CDR1 is SGDLS and CDR2 YYNGEE. Deletions cut 6 bases from V and 0 bases from J, with 12 bases between. The CDR3 loop spans 14 amino acids. The CDR3 DNA reads TGTGCCAGCACTCAGCAGGGAGCTAACTATGGCTACACCTTC. This codes for CASTQQGANYGYTF.

This clonotype came up many times. The chain carries TRBV7-9 and TRBJ1-2; D gene ambiguous. Germline values: CDR1 SEHNR, CDR2 FQNEAQ (reference sequence). The V and J ends lost 5 bases and 6 bases respectively, with 13 bases between them. The CDR3 sequence is 13 residues long. Written as DNA, the CDR3 is TGTGCCAGCAGCCCGGTCTCGGAAAATGGCTACACCTTC. It is translated as CASSPVSENGYTF.

This clonotype occurred many times. The chain combines TRBV9 with TRBJ2-2, with TRBD1 matching 8 bases. Germline V gene data show CDR1 as SGDLS and CDR2 as YYNGEE. The CDR3 extends over 16 amino acids. With 3 bases clipped from V and 1 base from J, the junction kept 5 bases outside the gene matches. CDR3 residues: CASSGPGTGNTGELFF. The CDR3 DNA reads TGTGCCAGCAGCGGACCCGGGACAGGGAACACCGGGGAGCTGTTTTTT.

This clonotype was recorded many times. The chain is built from TRBV6-2 or TRBV6-3 and TRBJ2-7; D is unclear. The V gene's germline CDR1 is MNHEY and CDR2 SVGEGT. V lost 7 bases and J 2 bases, leaving 6 bases between the germline ends. This CDR3 has 11 amino acids. CDR3 residues: CASKDPYEQYF. The CDR3 nucleotides are TGTGCCAGCAAAGACCCCTACGAGCAGTACTTC.

In this sample, this clonotype turned up many times. The chain recombines TRBV6-5 with TRBJ2-3; 7 bases are shared with TRBD1. CDR3 size: 14 residues. Trimming cost V 9 bases and J 2 bases; bases outside gene matches: 8. Germline V gives CDR1 MNHEY, CDR2 SVGAGI. The CDR3 coding sequence is TGTGCCAGTTCACAGGGGACCCCCACAGATACGCAGTATTTT. Protein product: CASSQGTPTDTQYF.

This clonotype occurred a few times. One base away lies a much larger clone, so this may be a sequencing read error. The chain joins TRBV7-8 to TRBJ1-5, with TRBD1 identical over 7 bases. CDR3 length: 16 amino acids. CDR1 is SGHVS, CDR2 FQNEAQ, per germline. CDR3 amino acids: CARSLRDSYSNQPQHF. The CDR3 nucleotides are TGTGCCCGCAGCTTAAGGGACAGTTATAGCAATCAGCCCCAGCATTTT.

This clonotype has a count of ten or more. The chain is built from TRBV6-5 and TRBJ1-2, with a possible D match to TRBD1 (5 bases). CDR3 length equals 16 residues. Trimming left V 5 bases short and J 8 bases short, with 24 bases between. Germline V CDR1 and CDR2: MNHEY, SVGAGI. The CDR3 coding sequence is TGTGCCAGCAGTCCCACCTTAGGGGCCGGGGTTGGAGGCTACACCTTC. Its translation: CASSPTLGAGVGGYTF.

This clonotype was observed at least ten times. The rearrangement links TRBV15 to TRBJ2-3; no clear D gene. Germline CDR1 and CDR2: LNHNV and YYDKDF (reference sequence). The V end was cut by 6 bases, the J end by 0 bases, with 10 bases between. CDR3 length: 14 residues. The CDR3 DNA is TGTGCCACCAGGTCCTTTTTTAGCACAGATACGCAGTATTTT. Encoded protein: CATRSFFSTDTQYF.

This clonotype was seen many times. V usage is TRBV12-3 or TRBV12-4 and J usage is TRBJ2-3, with a weak D call TRBD2 (5 bases). There are 16 residues in the CDR3. V dropped 1 base and J dropped 3 bases, with 14 bases sitting between them. The CDR3 is CASSLDGGGRTDTQYF. The CDR3 coding sequence is TGTGCCAGCAGTTTAGACGGCGGAGGCAGAACAGATACGCAGTATTTT.

This clonotype has only a few counts. This chain links TRBV10-3 with TRBJ2-1; 15 bases agree with TRBD2. Germline V gene lookup returns CDR1 ENHRY and CDR2 SYGVKD. CDR3 size: 16 residues. Trimming removed 0 bases from V and 9 bases from J; junction bases left unmatched: 3. The CDR3 loop is CAISESRGLAGGEQFF. CDR3 DNA sequence: TGTGCCATCAGTGAGTCGAGGGGACTAGCGGGAGGTGAGCAGTTCTTC.

The sample holds many counts of this clonotype. The V call is TRBV19, the J call TRBJ2-1, with D possibly being TRBD1 (6 bases). The germline V gene has CDR1 LNHDA and CDR2 SQIVND (reference sequence). V lost 4 bases to trimming and J lost 12 bases, with 13 bases between them. This CDR3 is 12 amino acids long. The CDR3 is CASSTGAMWQFF. CDR3 nucleotides: TGTGCCAGTAGTACAGGGGCTATGTGGCAGTTCTTC.

This clonotype was recorded at least ten times. The chain recombines TRBV18 with TRBJ1-4; D is unresolved. Germline V gives CDR1 KGHSH, CDR2 LQKENI. V dropped 1 base and J dropped 7 bases, with 10 bases sitting between them. CDR3 size: 14 residues. The CDR3 protein is CASSPQDAPEKLFF. The CDR3 bases are TGTGCCAGCTCACCACAGGACGCCCCTGAAAAACTGTTTTTT.

This clonotype was seen at least ten times. The chain is built from TRBV7-2 and TRBJ2-3; no clear D gene. The germline V gene has CDR1 SGHTA and CDR2 FQGNSA. This CDR3 is 11 amino acids long. Trimming removed 3 bases from V and 6 bases from J, with 4 bases in between. CDR3 loop: CASSFKDTQYF. CDR3 DNA sequence: TGTGCCAGCAGCTTCAAGGATACGCAGTATTTT. Based on the CDR3 plus reference TRBV7-2 and TRBJ2-3, the full variable domain is GAGVSQSPSNKVTEKGKDVELRCDPISGHTALYWYRQSLGQGLEFLIYFQGNSAPDKSGLPSDRFSAERTGGSVSTLTIQRTQQEDSAVYLCASSFKDTQYFGPGTRLTVL.

This clonotype was seen repeatedly, ten times or more. The rearrangement links TRBV29-1 to TRBJ2-1; possibly TRBD2 for D (5 bases). The V gene's germline CDR1 is SQVTM and CDR2 ANQGSEA. The CDR3 extends over 12 amino acids. Trimming pared 8 bases from V and 7 bases from J, leaving 15 bases between. CDR3 protein: CSFLVGSNEQFF. DNA for the CDR3: TGCAGCTTCTTAGTGGGGAGTAATGAGCAGTTCTTC.

The table lists this clonotype with many counts. The chain links TRBV24-1 to TRBJ2-2; a possible D gene is TRBD2 (5 bases). Germline CDR1 and CDR2: KGHDR and SFDVKD. CDR3 length: 19 amino acids. Trimming removed 3 bases from V and 4 bases from J, with 23 bases in between. The CDR3 protein is CATSDLQSTMGSGTGELFF. The CDR3 region has the DNA TGTGCCACCAGTGATCTACAATCTACAATGGGAAGCGGCACCGGGGAGCTGTTTTTT.

Regarding this clonotype: At one end the junction does not follow the germline gene, possibly because of a read error. The V and J genes are TRBV12-3 or TRBV12-4 and TRBJ2-4; 12 bases fit TRBD2. The CDR3 is 19 residues long. CDR3 sequence: CASCLSLAGGVWGKNIQYF. In nucleotides, the CDR3 is TGTGCCAGCTGTTTATCACTAGCGGGAGGAGTATGGGGCAAAAACATTCAGTACTTC.